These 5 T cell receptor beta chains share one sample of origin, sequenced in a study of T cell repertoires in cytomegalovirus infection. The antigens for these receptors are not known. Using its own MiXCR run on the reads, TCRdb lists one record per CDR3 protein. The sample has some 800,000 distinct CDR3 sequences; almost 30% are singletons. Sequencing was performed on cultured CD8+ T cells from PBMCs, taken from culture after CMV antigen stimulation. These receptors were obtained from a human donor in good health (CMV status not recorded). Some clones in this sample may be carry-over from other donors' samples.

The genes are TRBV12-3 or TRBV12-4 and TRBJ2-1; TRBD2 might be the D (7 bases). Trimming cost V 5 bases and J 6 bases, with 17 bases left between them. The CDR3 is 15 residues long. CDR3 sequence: CASSPLGGGGNEQFF. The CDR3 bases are TGTGCCAGCAGTCCTCTAGGGGGGGGCGGCAATGAGCAGTTCTTC.

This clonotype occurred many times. CDR3 sequence reads: CASYEGRDEKLFF. CDR3 nucleotide sequence: TGTGCCAGCTACGAGGGGAGAGATGAAAAACTGTTTTTT. The chain joins TRBV7-6 to TRBJ1-4; TRBD1 might be the D (5 bases). The germline CDR1 and CDR2 sequences are SGHVS and FNYEAQ. The CDR3 consists of 13 residues. V was trimmed by 8 bases and J by 6 bases, leaving 13 bases between them.

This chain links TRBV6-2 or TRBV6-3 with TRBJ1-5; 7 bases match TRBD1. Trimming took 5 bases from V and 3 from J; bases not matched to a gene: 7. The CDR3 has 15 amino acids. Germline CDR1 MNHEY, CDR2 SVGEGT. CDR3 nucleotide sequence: TGTGCCAGCAGTCGTTGGGACAGCGACAATCAGCCCCAGCATTTT. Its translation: CASSRWDSDNQPQHF.

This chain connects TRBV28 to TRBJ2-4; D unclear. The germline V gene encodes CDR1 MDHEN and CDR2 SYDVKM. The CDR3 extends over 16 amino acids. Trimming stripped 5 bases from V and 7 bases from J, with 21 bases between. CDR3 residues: CASSQIPGYVKNIQYF. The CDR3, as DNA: TGTGCCAGCAGTCAAATACCGGGCTATGTGAAGAACATTCAGTACTTC.

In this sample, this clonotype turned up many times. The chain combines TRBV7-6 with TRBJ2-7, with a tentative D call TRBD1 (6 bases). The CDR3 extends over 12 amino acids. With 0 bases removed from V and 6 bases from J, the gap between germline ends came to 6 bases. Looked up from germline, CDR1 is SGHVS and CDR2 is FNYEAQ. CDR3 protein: CASSLAGGEQYV. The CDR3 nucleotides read TGTGCCAGCAGCTTAGCAGGGGGCGAGCAGTACGTC.